The 5 T cell receptor beta chains below all came from one sample that was sequenced in a study of beta chain features in type 1 diabetes. Reverse transcribing all isolated RNA meant expressed TCRB transcripts were sequenced. Repertoires were generated with immunoSEQ multiplex PCR, while TCRdb's copy carries only in-frame clones and drops some. Of hundreds of thousands of clones in the sample, around 13% were seen once. The sample consisted of naive CD4+ T cells from blood. The origin of the receptors is a man aged 18 to 29 in good health.

The rearrangement joins TRBV7-3 to TRBJ2-2; 8 bases match TRBD2. Germline V CDR1 and CDR2: SGHTA, FQGTGA. V shed 1 base and J 4 bases; nucleotides not matched to a gene: 8. CDR3 size: 17 residues. CDR3 amino acids: CASSLRAGTSRTGELFF. CDR3 in DNA: TGTGCCAGCAGCTTAAGGGCCGGGACTAGTCGCACCGGGGAGCTGTTTTTT.

This clone appeared a few times. The gene calls are TRBV7-3 and TRBJ2-2; 8 nucleotides align to TRBD2. The junction had 10 bases not matched to a gene; V was cut back by 4 bases and J by 6 bases. Per the germline V gene, CDR1 is SGHTA and CDR2 is FQGTGA. The CDR3 has 16 residues. The CDR3 nucleotides read TGTGCCAGCAGCTCGCTAGCGGGCCGGGGAGCCGGGGAGCTGTTTTTT. Translating gives CASSSLAGRGAGELFF.

This chain's CDR3 is CAWRGRGTDTQYF. The CDR3, as DNA: TGTGCCTGGAGGGGGAGAGGGACAGATACGCAGTATTTT. J is TRBJ2-3 and V is TRBV30, with D maybe TRBD2 (5 bases). The V gene lost 3 bases and the J gene lost 3 bases, with 10 bases spanning the gap. The germline V gene has CDR1 GTSNPN and CDR2 SVGIG (reference sequence). This CDR3 has 13 residues.

The chain uses TRBV30 and TRBJ1-4, with a possible D match to TRBD1 (6 bases). The CDR3 spans 12 residues. In germline, CDR1 is GTSNPN, CDR2 SVGIG (reference sequence). Trimming cost V 7 bases and J 7 bases, with 13 bases left between them. This CDR3 reads CALSRGGEKLFF. The CDR3 nucleotides are TGTGCCTTGAGCAGGGGTGGTGAAAAACTGTTTTTT.

Comment on this clone: Relative to the germline gene, one junction end is altered; a read error may explain this. This chain joins TRBV7-2 and TRBJ2-1; 11 positions match TRBD2. This CDR3 is built from 14 residues. Germline CDR1 SGHTA, CDR2 FQGNSA. DNA for the CDR3: TGTGCCAGCAGCCTAGCGGGGGGATCCAATGAGCAGTTCTTC. Its protein product is CASSLAGGSNEQFF.